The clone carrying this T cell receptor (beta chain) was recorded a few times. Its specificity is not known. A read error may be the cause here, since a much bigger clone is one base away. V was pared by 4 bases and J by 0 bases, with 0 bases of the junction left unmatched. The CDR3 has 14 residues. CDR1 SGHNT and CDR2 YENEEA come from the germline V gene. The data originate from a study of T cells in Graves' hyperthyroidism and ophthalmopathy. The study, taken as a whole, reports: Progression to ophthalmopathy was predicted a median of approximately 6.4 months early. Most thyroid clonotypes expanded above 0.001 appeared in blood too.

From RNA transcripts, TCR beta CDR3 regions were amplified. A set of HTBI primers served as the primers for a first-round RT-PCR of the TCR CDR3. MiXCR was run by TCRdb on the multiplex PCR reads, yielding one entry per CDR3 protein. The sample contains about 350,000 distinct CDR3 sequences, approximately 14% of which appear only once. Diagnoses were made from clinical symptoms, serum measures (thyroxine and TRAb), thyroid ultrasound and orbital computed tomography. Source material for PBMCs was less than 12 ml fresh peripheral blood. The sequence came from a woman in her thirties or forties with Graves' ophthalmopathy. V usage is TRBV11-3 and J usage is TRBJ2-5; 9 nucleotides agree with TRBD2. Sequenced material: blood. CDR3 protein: CASSSSGDQETQYF. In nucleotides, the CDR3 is TGTGCCAGCAGCTCTAGCGGGGACCAAGAGACCCAGTACTTC.